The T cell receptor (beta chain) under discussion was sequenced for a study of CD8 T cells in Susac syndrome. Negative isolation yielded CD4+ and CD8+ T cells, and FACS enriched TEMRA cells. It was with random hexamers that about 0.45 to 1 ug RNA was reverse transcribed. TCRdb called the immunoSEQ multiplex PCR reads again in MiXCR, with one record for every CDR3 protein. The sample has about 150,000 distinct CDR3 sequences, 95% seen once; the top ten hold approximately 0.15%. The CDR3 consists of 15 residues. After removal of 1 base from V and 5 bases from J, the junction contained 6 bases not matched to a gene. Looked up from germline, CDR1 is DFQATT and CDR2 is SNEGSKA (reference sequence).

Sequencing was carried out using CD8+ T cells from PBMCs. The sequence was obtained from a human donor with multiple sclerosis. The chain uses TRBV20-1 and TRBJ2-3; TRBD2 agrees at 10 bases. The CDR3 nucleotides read TGCAGTGCTAGAGGAGGGTCTAGCGGGGGAGATACGCAGTATTTT. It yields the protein CSARGGSSGGDTQYF.